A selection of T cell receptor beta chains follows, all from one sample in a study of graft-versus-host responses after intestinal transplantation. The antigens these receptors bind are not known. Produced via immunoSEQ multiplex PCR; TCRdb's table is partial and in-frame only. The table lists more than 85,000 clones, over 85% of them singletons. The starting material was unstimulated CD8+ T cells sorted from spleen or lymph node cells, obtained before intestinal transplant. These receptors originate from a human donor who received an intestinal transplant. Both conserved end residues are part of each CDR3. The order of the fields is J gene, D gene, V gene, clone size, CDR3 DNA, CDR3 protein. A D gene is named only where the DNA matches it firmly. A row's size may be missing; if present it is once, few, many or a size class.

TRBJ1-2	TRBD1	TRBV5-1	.	TGCGCCAGCAGCGACTGGGGACAGGGTATGATTAACTATGGCTACACCTTC	CASSDWGQGMINYGYTF
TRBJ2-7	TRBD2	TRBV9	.	TGTGCCAGCAGCGGCGAGCGGGAGGGCGGCTACGAGCAGTACTTC	CASSGEREGGYEQYF
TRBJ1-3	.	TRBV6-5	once	TGTGCCAGCACCGGGACGCCCGGAAACACCATATATTTT	CASTGTPGNTIYF
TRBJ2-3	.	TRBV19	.	TGTGCCAGTAGTAGGGCCCCGAGGAGTACAGATACGCAGTATTTT	CASSRAPRSTDTQYF
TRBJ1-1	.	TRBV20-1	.	TGCAGTGCTAGGGGGGCAAGTGAAGCTTTCTTT	CSARGASEAFF
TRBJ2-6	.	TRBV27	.	TGTGCCAGCAGTTTATTTCCTGGGGCCAACGTCCTGACTTTC	CASSLFPGANVLTF
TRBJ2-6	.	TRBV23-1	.	TGCGCCAGCAGCCGTAGGACAGACTCTGGGGCCAACGTCCTGACTTTC	CASSRRTDSGANVLTF
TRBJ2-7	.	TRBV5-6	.	TGTGCCAGCAGCGGGGCGGGGGCAGGGGAGCAGTACTTC	CASSGAGAGEQYF
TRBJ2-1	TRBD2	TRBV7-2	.	TGTGCCAGCAGCTTAGCCCCGGGACTAGCGGGAGGCAATGAGCAGTTCTTC	CASSLAPGLAGGNEQFF
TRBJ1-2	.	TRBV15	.	TGTGCCACCAGCAGAGATATCGGGGGCGGAAACTATGGCTACACCTTC	CATSRDIGGGNYGYTF
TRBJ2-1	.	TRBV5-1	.	TGCGCCAGCAGCCTCCACCCATACAGGGGACTCAACAATGAGCAGTTCTTC	CASSLHPYRGLNNEQFF
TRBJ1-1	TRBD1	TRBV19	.	TGTGCCAGTAGGGACAGGGGAAACACTGAAGCTTTCTTT	CASRDRGNTEAFF
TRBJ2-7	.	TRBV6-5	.	TGTGCCAGCAGTAATGGCCAGGTCTATATAGACGAGCAGTACTTC	CASSNGQVYIDEQYF
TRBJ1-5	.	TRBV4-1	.	TGCGCCAGCAGCCAAGAAGGCTTGGGAAGCAATCAGCCCCAGCATTTT	CASSQEGLGSNQPQHF
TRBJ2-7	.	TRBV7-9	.	TGTGCCAGCAGCCAGACTGAGAACACACCGGGGGCCTACGAGCAGTACTTC	CASSQTENTPGAYEQYF
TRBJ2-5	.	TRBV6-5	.	TGTGCCAGCAGTTACTCGGGCAGATCGTCAGAGACCCAGTACTTC	CASSYSGRSSETQYF
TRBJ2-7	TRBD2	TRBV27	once	TGTGCCAGCAGGGAAGGACTAGCGGGAGCCAACGAGCAGTACTTC	CASREGLAGANEQYF
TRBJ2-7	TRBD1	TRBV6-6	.	TGTGCCAGCAGTTACGGACAGGGGCCTACCTACGAGCAGTACTTC	CASSYGQGPTYEQYF
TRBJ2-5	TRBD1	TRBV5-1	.	TGCGCCAGCAGCTTCATACAGGGGAGCCAAGAGACCCAGTACTTC	CASSFIQGSQETQYF
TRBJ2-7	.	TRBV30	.	TGTGCTCTTGGGAGTTCCTACGAGCAGTACTTC	CALGSSYEQYF
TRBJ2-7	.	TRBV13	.	TGTGCCAGCAGCTTAGGAGCTAGCACCTACGAGCAGTACTTC	CASSLGASTYEQYF
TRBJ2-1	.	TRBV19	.	TGTGCCAGTAGCAAGGGCGGGGCCTACAATGAGCAGTTCTTC	CASSKGGAYNEQFF
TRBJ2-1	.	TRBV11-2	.	TGTGCCAGCAGCTTGTCTGGTGCCTACAATGAGCAGTTCTTC	CASSLSGAYNEQFF
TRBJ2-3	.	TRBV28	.	TGTGCCAGCAGCGTTAGCGGCCTCACAGATACGCAGTATTTT	CASSVSGLTDTQYF
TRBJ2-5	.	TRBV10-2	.	TGCGCCAGCAGTGAGGGCGGTTCCTCGGAGCAGTACTTC	CASSEGGSSEQYF
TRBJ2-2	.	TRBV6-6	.	TGTGCCAGCAGTTCCGGGACTCAGAACACCGGGGAGCTGTTTTTT	CASSSGTQNTGELFF
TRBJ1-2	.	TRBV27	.	TGTGCCAGCAGTTTATCGAGCCGAGGGGGCTACACCTTC	CASSLSSRGGYTF
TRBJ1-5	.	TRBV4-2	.	TGTGCCAGCAGCCAAGACGGCGGTTGGACCCATCAGCCCCAGCATTTT	CASSQDGGWTHQPQHF
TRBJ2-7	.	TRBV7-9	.	TGTGCCAGCAGCACCGACAGTTCCAGCTCCTACGAGCAGTACTTC	CASSTDSSSSYEQYF
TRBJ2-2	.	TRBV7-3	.	TGTGCCAGCAGCTCTACAGGTACCGGGGAGCTGTTTTTT	CASSSTGTGELFF
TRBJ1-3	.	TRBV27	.	TGTGCCAGCAGAGACTCTGGAAACACCATATATTTT	CASRDSGNTIYF
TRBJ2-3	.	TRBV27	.	TGTGCCAGCAGTTACCAGAGTTACACAGATACGCAGTATTTT	CASSYQSYTDTQYF
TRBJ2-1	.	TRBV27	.	TGTGCCAGCAGTTTAATAGCGGACTACAATGAGCAGTTCTTC	CASSLIADYNEQFF
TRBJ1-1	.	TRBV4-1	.	TGCGCCAGCAGCTATTACAGGGAGGGCACTGAAGCTTTCTTT	CASSYYREGTEAFF
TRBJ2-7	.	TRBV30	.	TGTGCCTGGAGTATAAGTCAGGGAGACTACGAGCAGTACTTC	CAWSISQGDYEQYF
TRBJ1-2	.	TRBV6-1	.	TGTGCCAGCAGTGAGGAGTTCTATGGCTACACCTTC	CASSEEFYGYTF
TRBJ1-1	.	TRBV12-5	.	TGTGCCAGTGGTTTGGTCCCTAGCGTAGAGACCACTGAAGCTTTCTTT	CASGLVPSVETTEAFF
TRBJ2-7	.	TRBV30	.	TGTGCCTGGAGTGTGATAGGACAGCTCTACGAGCAGTACTTC	CAWSVIGQLYEQYF
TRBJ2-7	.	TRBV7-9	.	TGTGCCAGCAGCTTGTCCGCTGACGGGTACGAGCAGTACTTC	CASSLSADGYEQYF
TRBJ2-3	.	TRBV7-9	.	TGTGCCAGCAGCCCCCCGGGGGCTAGGGCAGATACGCAGTATTTT	CASSPPGARADTQYF
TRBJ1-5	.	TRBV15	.	TGTGCCACCACCGGGGGAGGGAATCAGCCCCAGCATTTT	CATTGGGNQPQHF
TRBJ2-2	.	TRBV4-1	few	TGCGCCAGCAGCCAAGACGGGGGCGGCGGGGAGCTGTTTTTT	CASSQDGGGGELFF
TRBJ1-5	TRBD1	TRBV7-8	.	TGTGCCAGCAGCTTGGGGACAGGGACTTATCAGCCCCAGCATTTT	CASSLGTGTYQPQHF
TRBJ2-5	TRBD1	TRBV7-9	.	TGTGCCAGCAGCTTAGTAACCCCGCAGGGACAGGAGACCCAGTACTTC	CASSLVTPQGQETQYF
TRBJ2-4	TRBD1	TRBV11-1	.	TGTGCCAGCGAGGGGGCCGGGAACATTCAGTACTTC	CASEGAGNIQYF
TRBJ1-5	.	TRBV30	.	TGTGCCTGGAGTTCGGGAGTCAATCAGCCCCAGCATTTT	CAWSSGVNQPQHF